This is a list of T cell receptor beta chains from one sample in a study of tumor-infiltrating lymphocytes in primary liver carcinoma. TCRdb re-derived calls from the multiplex PCR reads in MiXCR, one entry per CDR3 protein. This sample has around 26,000 distinct CDR3 sequences, with over 65% found just once. The material sequenced was liver tumor tissue from sampling region 3. The source is a man in his forties with primary liver carcinoma and hepatitis B virus infection. Both conserved end residues are part of each CDR3. The D gene is left open where the match is weak. Expanded clones get a size class; other rows say once, few or many, or leave the size out.

d_call j_call clone_size v_call cdr3_nt cdr3_aa
. TRBJ2-3 . TRBV5-1 TGCGCCAGCAGCGAGGGACATCCCACAGATATGCAGTATTTT CASSEGHPTDMQYF
TRBD2 TRBJ2-3 many TRBV5-1 TGCGCCAGCAGACCTAGCGCGGGAGCGATCAGCGTTACGCAGTATTTT CASRPSAGAISVTQYF
. TRBJ2-7 . TRBV4-2 TGTAGCAGCAGCCAAGGTGTGAATGAGCAGTACTTC CSSSQGVNEQYF
TRBD2 TRBJ2-5 . TRBV11-2 TGTGCCGGCAGCCAAACTCTCGGCGGGGGGAACGAGACCCAGTACTTC CAGSQTLGGGNETQYF
. TRBJ2-2 . TRBV11-2 TGTGTCAGCAGCCTTGCGGGATCGAACACCAGGGAGCTGTTTTTT CVSSLAGSNTRELFF
TRBD2 TRBJ2-7 . TRBV5-4 TGTGCCAGCAGCCTGGGGGGACTAGCGGGATATTCCTACGAGCAGTACTTC CASSLGGLAGYSYEQYF
TRBD1 TRBJ1-4 once TRBV5-1 TGCGCCTGCAGCCCCGGGACAGGGTCAGAAAAACTGTTTTTT CACSPGTGSEKLFF
. TRBJ1-5 . TRBV12-3/TRBV12-4 TGTGCCAGCAGTAGGACAGTGAGCAATGAGCCCCAGCATTTT CASSRTVSNEPQHF
. TRBJ2-7 . TRBV14 TGTGCCAGCAGCCACGATAAAGCTAGCATGACGACCTACGGGCAGTACTTC CASSHDKASMTTYGQYF
. TRBJ1-3 . TRBV5-6 TGTCCCAGCAGTAACGACCCAGTCGGAAACACCATATATTTT CPSSNDPVGNTIYF
. TRBJ2-2 . TRBV11-1 TGTGCCAGCAGCATATTAGAGGGAGTCCCCCCCGAGCTGTTTTTT CASSILEGVPPELFF
TRBD1 TRBJ2-7 . TRBV12-3/TRBV12-4 TGTGCCAGCAGTATCGGGACAGGGGACCCATGCGAGCAGTACTTC CASSIGTGDPCEQYF